The subject of this entry is one T cell receptor (beta chain). Its antigen remains unidentified. Per-nucleotide qualities are absent, and no much larger clonotype sits a single base away. The data were taken from a study of response to subunit inactivated influenza vaccine (dated by TCRdb to 2016 to 2019). Broadly, across the study: Deep quantitative profiling of the T cell receptor repertoire was used in the study to follow responses to a trivalent subunit inactivated influenza vaccine. Paper-wide results and their limitations: The authors suggested that each seasonal influenza vaccination may recruit only a limited number of new T cells.

CDR1 and CDR2, per the germline V gene, are LGHNA and YNFKEQ. Relative to germline, V is 0 bases shorter and J is 2 bases shorter, with 8 bases between their ends. Including the terminal cysteine and phenylalanine, the CDR3 comprises 15 residues. CDR3 DNA only is kept here, 45 bases in frame from base 1. Library creation used RT-PCR. The listed sequencing device is Illumina HiSeq 2500. Through fastp at Q25 and MiXCR, TCRdb rebuilt clones from the public reads, retaining in-frame beta chains. Each entry merges the rows of one CDR3 protein and shows their most common DNA and genes. Counted in this sample were about 570,000 distinct CDR3 sequences; 11% of them appeared once. The top ten clonotypes cover 11% of the sample. This sample also belongs to another study, concerning T cells expressing NK-cell markers. As that second study puts it: TCR beta cDNA libraries were prepared using 5'RACE template switching, which introduced a universal primer site and unique molecular identifiers. Seven or eight donors provided sorted CD3+CD56+NKG2C+, CD3+CD56+NKG2C- and CD3+CD56-NKG2C+ T-cell subsets, whose TCR beta-chain repertoires were profiled. Seven of the eight sequenced donors were HCMV-seropositive and one was HCMV-seronegative. To restrict sorting to alphabetaTCR-expressing T cells, an anti-gammadeltaTCR antibody was added in several experiments. For roughly six donors, the dominant CD3+CD56+NKG2C+ clonotypes were among the top 10 CD8+ clonotypes and accounted for about 1.0-7.5% of CD8+ T cells. Those dominant clonotypes were again the most abundant among CD3+CD56-NKG2C+ cells in a few donors, at roughly 25-60.1%. It remained unclear whether the expanded NKG2C-expressing T cell clones were specific for HCMV antigens. Randomly selected healthy volunteers, three men and five women, were used as the eight sequenced donors. A commercial ELISA kit detecting HCMV-specific IgG in serum was used to determine HCMV serostatus. Ficoll density gradient centrifugation was used to isolate peripheral blood mononuclear cells from blood. Bulk peripheral blood T-cell repertoires were additionally sequenced from unsorted PBMC for several donors. Synthesis of cDNA was primed from the TCR beta constant segment and was followed by two consecutive PCR amplification steps. Libraries were sequenced as 2 x 150 bp reads on Illumina HiSeq 2000/2500, MiSeq or NextSeq. MIGEC was used to demultiplex reads and group reads by UMI, and MiTCR was used to assemble and quantify clonotypes. Only TCR cDNA sequences supported by at least two reads were kept to exclude erroneous sequences. The tcR package was used for downstream repertoire analysis, and clonotypes were matched between fractions using CDR3 nucleotide sequence together with V segment. Antigen specificity was annotated against VDJdb with VDJmatch, allowing one amino acid substitution in CDR3.

The chain employs TRBV4-2 and TRBJ2-1, with the D call perhaps TRBD1 or TRBD2, as 6 bases match in each case. Source: PBMCs from blood, taken on the day of vaccination. This TCR was recovered from a man over 45 who received an inactivated influenza vaccine. Donor details come from another sample of the same person, matched by shared clones. The CDR3 sequence is CASSQEGGTYNEQFF. The DNA reads as follows: TGTGCCAGCAGCCAAGAGGGGGGCACCTACAATGAGCAGTTCTTC.